This record covers a single TCR beta chain. This sample is drawn from a study of blood T cell repertoires in COVID-19. The overall study: Sites across the United States, Italy and Spain contributed samples from acute and convalescent COVID-19. PBMCs, B-cell-depleted T cells, or T cells were the source of the cDNA or gDNA that made up the material.

Authors' data handling: Nucleated cell number was recorded as an estimate derived from reference gene primer amplification. TCRdb's table, derived via immunoSEQ multiplex PCR, lists solely in-frame clones and lacks some. That table gives V, J and clone size, and the DNA gave D and trimming. The sample has 68,000 or so clones, around 87% seen once. CDR1 MNHEY and CDR2 SVGAGI come from the germline V gene. With 7 bases removed from V and 7 bases from J, the gap between germline ends came to 19 bases. This CDR3 region has 14 residues. Specimen: peripheral blood. This chain uses TRBV6-5 with TRBJ1-1, with D possibly TRBD1 on 6 matching bases. The receptor was isolated from a man aged 45-65 years with active COVID-19. As DNA, the CDR3 is TGTGCCAGCACCCTTAAGGCAGGGGCGATTGAAGCTTTCTTT. It yields the protein CASTLKAGAIEAFF.